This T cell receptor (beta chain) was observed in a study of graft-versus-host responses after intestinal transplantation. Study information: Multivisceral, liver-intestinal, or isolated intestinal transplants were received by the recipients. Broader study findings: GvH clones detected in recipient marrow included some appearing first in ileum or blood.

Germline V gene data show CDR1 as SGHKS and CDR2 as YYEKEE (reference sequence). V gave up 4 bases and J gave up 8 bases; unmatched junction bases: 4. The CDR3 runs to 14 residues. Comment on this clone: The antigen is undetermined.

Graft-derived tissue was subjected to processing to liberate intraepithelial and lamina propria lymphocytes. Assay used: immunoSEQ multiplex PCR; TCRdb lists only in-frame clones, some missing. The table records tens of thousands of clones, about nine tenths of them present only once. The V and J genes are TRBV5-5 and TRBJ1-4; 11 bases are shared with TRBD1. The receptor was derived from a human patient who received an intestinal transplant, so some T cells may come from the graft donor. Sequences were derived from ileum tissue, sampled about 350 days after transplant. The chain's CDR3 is CASSRGQGEEKLFF. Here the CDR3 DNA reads TGTGCCAGCAGCCGGGGACAGGGGGAGGAAAAACTGTTTTTT.